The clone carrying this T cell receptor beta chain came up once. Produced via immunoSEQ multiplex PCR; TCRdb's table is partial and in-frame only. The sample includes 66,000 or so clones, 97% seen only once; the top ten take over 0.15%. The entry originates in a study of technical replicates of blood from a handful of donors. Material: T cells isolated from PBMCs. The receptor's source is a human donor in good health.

The CDR3 coding sequence is TGTGCCAGCAGCTACCTTAGCGAGCAGTACTTC. Residues: CASSYLSEQYF. This chain joins TRBV11-3 and TRBJ2-7; unclear D gene. The CDR3 covers 11 residues. Germline loops: CDR1 SGHNT, CDR2 YENEEA. Trimming cost V 4 bases and J 6 bases, with 7 bases left between them. Combining the CDR3 with reference TRBV11-3 and TRBJ2-7 gives the whole variable domain EAGVVQSPRYKIIEKKQPVAFWCNPISGHNTLYWYLQNLGQGPELLIRYENEEAVDDSQLPKDRFSAERLKGVDSTLKIQPAELGDSAVYLCASSYLSEQYFGPGTRLTVT.